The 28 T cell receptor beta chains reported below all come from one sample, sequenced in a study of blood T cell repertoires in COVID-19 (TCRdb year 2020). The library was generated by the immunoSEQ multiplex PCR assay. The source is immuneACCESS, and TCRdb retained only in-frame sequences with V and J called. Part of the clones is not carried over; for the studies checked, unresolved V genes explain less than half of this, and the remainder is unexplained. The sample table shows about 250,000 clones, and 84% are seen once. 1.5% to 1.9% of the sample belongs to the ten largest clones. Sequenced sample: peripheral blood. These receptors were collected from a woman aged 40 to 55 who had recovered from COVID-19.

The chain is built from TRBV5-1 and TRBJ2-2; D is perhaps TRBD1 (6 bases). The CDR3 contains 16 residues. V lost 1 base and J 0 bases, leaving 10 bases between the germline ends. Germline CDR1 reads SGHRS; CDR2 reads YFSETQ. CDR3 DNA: TGCGCCAGCAGCTTGTCAGGGGAGCCGAACACCGGGGAGCTGTTTTTT. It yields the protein CASSLSGEPNTGELFF.

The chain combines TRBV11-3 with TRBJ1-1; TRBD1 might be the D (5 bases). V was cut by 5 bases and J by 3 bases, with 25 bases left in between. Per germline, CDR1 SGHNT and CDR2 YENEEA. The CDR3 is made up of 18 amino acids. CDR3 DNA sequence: TGTGCCAGCAGCCTAAGGGGATGGTGGCGGGGGGAGGACACTGAAGCTTTCTTT. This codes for CASSLRGWWRGEDTEAFF.

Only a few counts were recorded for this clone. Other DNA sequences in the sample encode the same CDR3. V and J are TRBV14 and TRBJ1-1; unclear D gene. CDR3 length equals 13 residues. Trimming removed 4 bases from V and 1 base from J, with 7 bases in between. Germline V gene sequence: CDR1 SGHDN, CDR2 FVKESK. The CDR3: CASSLQENTEAFF. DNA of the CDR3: TGTGCCAGCAGCCTGCAGGAGAACACTGAAGCTTTCTTT.

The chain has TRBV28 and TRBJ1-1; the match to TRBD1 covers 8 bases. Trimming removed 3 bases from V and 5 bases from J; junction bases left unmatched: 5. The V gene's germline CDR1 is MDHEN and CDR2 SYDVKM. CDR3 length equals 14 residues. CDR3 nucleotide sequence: TGTGCCAGCAGTTTGCAGGGGGCCTGGACTGAAGCTTTCTTT. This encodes CASSLQGAWTEAFF.

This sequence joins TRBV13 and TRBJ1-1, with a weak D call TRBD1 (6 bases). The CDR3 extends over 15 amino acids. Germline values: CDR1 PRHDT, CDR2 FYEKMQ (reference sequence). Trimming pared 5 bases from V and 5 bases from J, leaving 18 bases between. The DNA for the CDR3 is TGTGCCAGCAGCCCGAGTGTCTCAAGGGGGACTGAAGCTTTCTTT. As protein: CASSPSVSRGTEAFF.

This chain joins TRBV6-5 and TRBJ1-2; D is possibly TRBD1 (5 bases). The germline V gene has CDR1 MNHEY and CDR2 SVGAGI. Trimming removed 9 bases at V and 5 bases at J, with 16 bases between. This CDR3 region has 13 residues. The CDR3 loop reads CASHESGTYGYTF. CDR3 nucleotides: TGTGCCAGTCATGAATCCGGGACTTATGGCTACACCTTC.

CDR3: CASSLQRGDGETQYF. CDR3 coding DNA: TGTGCCAGCAGCTTACAGCGGGGGGATGGGGAGACCCAGTACTTC. The chain links TRBV7-2 to TRBJ2-5, with 9 bases aligning to TRBD2. Germline-derived CDR1 and CDR2 are SGHTA and FQGNSA. This CDR3 comprises 15 residues. V lost 2 bases to trimming and J lost 5 bases; unmatched junction nucleotides: 6.

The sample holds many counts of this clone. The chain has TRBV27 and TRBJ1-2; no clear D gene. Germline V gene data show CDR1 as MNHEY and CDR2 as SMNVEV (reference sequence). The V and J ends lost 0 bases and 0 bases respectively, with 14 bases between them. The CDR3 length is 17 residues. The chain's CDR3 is CASSLSGAAYSNYGYTF. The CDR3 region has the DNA TGTGCCAGCAGTTTATCGGGAGCGGCCTACTCTAACTATGGCTACACCTTC.

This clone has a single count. The CDR3 region has the DNA TGTGCCAGCACCTCGGGGGAGACACTCTATGGCTACACCTTC. Translated, it gives CASTSGETLYGYTF. The genes are TRBV28 and TRBJ1-2, with D possibly being TRBD1 (5 bases). The V end lost 7 bases, the J end lost 4 bases, and 16 bases lay between the germline ends. CDR1 and CDR2 (germline): MDHEN, SYDVKM. The length of the CDR3 is 14 residues.

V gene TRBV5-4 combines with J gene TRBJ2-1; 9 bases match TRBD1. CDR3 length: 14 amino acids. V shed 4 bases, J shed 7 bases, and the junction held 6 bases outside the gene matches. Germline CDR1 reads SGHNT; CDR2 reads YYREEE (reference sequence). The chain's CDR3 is CASSKDRGDNEQFF. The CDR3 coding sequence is TGTGCCAGCAGCAAGGACAGGGGCGATAATGAGCAGTTCTTC.

This CDR3 reads CASSLVAVTGELFF. CDR3 sequence (DNA): TGTGCCAGCAGCTTAGTAGCGGTAACCGGGGAGCTGTTTTTT. The chain joins TRBV11-2 to TRBJ2-2; possible D gene TRBD2, 6 bases. The CDR3 sequence is 14 residues long. Germline V gene sequence: CDR1 SGHAT, CDR2 FQNNGV. With 1 base removed from V and 5 bases from J, the gap between germline ends came to 8 bases.

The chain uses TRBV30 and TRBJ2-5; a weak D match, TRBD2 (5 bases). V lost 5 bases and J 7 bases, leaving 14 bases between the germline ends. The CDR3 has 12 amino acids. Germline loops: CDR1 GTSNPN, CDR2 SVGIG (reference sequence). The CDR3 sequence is CAWGLGAGTQYF. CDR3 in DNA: TGTGCCTGGGGGCTGGGCGCGGGGACCCAGTACTTC.

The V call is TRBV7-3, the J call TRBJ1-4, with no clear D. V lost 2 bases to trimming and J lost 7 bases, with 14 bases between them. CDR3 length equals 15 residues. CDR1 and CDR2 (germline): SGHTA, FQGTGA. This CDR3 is CASSLSGREGEKLFF. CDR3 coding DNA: TGTGCCAGCAGCTTATCTGGGAGAGAGGGTGAAAAACTGTTTTTT.

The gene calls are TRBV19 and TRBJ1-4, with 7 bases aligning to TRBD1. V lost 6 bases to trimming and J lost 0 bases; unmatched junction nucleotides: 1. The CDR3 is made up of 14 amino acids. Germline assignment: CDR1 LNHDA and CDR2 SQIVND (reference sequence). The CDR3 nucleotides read TGTGCCAGTAGGGGGACAGCAACTAATGAAAAACTGTTTTTT. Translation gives CASRGTATNEKLFF.

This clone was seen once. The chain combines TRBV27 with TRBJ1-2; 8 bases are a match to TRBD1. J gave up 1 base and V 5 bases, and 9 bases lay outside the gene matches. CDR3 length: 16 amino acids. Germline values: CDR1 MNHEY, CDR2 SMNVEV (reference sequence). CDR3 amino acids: CASSPGTGHLNYGYTF. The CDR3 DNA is TGTGCCAGCAGTCCTGGGACAGGCCACCTTAACTATGGCTACACCTTC.

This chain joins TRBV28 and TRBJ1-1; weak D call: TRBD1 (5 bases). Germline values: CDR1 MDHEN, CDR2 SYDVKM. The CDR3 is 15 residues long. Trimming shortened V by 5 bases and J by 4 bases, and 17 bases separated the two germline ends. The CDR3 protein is CASSPESPRATEAFF. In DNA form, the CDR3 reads TGTGCCAGCAGTCCTGAGTCCCCCAGGGCCACTGAAGCTTTCTTT.

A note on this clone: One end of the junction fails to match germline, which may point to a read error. CDR3 coding DNA: TGTGCCAGCCGCTTGGAGGGGGCAGCTGGGGCCAACGTCCTGACTTTC. Translated, it gives CASRLEGAAGANVLTF. The J gene is TRBJ2-6, the V gene TRBV7-9; D perhaps matches TRBD1 (7 bases). The length of the CDR3 is 16 residues. Per germline, CDR1 SEHNR and CDR2 FQNEAQ (reference sequence).

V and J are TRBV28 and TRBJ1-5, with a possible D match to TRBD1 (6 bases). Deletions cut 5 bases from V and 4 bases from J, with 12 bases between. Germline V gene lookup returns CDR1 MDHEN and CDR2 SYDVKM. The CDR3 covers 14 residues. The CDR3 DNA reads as TGTGCCAGCAGTCAGACAGGACCAAATCAGCCCCAGCATTTT. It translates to CASSQTGPNQPQHF.

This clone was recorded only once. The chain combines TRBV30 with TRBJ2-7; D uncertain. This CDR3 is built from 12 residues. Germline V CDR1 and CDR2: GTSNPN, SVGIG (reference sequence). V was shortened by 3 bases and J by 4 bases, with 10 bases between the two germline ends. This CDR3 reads CAWSRVGYEQYF. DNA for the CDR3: TGTGCCTGGAGCCGGGTTGGGTACGAGCAGTACTTC.

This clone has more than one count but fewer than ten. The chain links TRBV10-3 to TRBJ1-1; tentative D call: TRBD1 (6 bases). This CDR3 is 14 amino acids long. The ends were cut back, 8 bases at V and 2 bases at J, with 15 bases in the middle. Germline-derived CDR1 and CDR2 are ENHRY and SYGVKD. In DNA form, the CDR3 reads TGTGCCATCGCGATGGGGGCGAAAAACACTGAAGCTTTCTTT. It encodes CAIAMGAKNTEAFF.

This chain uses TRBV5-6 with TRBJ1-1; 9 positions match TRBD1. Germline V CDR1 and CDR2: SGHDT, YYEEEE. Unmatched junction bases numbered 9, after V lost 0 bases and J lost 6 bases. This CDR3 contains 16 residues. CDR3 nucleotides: TGTGCCAGCAGCTTGGATCAGACAGGGGGTTTCGCTGAAGCTTTCTTT. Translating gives CASSLDQTGGFAEAFF.

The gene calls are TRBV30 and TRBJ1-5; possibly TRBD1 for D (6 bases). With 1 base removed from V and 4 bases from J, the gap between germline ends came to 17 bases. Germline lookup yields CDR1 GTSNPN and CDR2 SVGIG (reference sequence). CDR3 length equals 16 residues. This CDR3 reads CAWSGWDTSTNQPQHF. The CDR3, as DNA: TGTGCCTGGAGTGGGTGGGACACCTCCACTAATCAGCCCCAGCATTTT.

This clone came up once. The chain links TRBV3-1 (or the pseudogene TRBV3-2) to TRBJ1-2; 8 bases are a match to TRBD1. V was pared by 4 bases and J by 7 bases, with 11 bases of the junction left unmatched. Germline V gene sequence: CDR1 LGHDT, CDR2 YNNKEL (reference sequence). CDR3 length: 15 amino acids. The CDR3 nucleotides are TGTGCCAGCAGCCTTTTGGACAGGGCTGTGAGTGGCTACACCTTC. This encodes CASSLLDRAVSGYTF.

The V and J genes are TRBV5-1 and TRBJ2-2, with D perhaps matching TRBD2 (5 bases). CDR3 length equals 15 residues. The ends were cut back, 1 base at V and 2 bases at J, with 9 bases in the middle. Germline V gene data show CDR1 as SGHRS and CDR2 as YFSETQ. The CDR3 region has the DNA TGCGCCAGCAGCTTGCTGACGGGAAACACCGGGGAGCTGTTTTTT. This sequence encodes CASSLLTGNTGELFF.

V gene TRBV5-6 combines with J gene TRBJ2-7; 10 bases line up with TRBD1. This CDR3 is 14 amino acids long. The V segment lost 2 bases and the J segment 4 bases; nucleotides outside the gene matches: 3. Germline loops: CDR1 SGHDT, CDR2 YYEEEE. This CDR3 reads CASSFGDRGYEQYF. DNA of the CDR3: TGTGCCAGCAGCTTTGGGGACAGGGGATACGAGCAGTACTTC.

Written as DNA, the CDR3 is TGTGCCAGCTCACCCCCAGGGACAAGTAACTATGGCTACACCTTC. Its translation is CASSPPGTSNYGYTF. The rearrangement uses TRBV18 and TRBJ1-2; D is perhaps TRBD1 (6 bases). V was trimmed by 3 bases and J by 1 base, leaving 12 bases between them. CDR1 and CDR2 (germline): KGHSH, LQKENI. The CDR3 covers 15 residues. Supplemented by reference TRBV18 and TRBJ1-2, the full variable domain reads NAGVMQNPRHLVRRRGQEARLRCSPMKGHSHVYWYRQLPEEGLKFMVYLQKENIIDESGMPKERFSAEFPKEGPSILRIQQVVRGDSAAYFCASSPPGTSNYGYTFGSGTRLTVV.

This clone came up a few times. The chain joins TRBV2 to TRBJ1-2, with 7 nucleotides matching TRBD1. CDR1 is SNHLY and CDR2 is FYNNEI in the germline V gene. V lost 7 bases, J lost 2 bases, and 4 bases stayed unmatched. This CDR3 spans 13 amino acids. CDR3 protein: CASTLQGNYGYTF. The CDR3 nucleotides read TGTGCCAGCACCCTACAGGGGAACTATGGCTACACCTTC.

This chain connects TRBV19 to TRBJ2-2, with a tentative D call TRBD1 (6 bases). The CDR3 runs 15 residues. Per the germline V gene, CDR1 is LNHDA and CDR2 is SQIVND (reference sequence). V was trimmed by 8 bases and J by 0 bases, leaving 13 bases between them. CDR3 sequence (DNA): TGTGCCAGTCACAGGGTTTTAGCGAACACCGGGGAGCTGTTTTTT. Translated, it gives CASHRVLANTGELFF.